The source of this TCR beta chain is a study of identical twins. Study results and limitations: The analysis was cross-sectional rather than longitudinal within donors.

cDNA molecules carried unique molecular identifiers, and template switching added a universal primer site. TCRdb redid the calling of the 5' RACE reads with MiXCR, one entry per CDR3 protein. The sample holds approximately 1.8 million distinct CDR3 sequences; more than 30% are singletons and the top ten take 0.25% to 0.3%. Healthy Caucasians were all of the donors. Concerning this clonotype: The antigen is not known.

The germline V gene has CDR1 DFQATT and CDR2 SNEGSKA (reference sequence). V shed 5 bases, J shed 13 bases, and the junction held 17 bases outside the gene matches. The CDR3 length is 14 residues. The chain links TRBV20-1 to TRBJ2-1; 7 bases align to TRBD1. This TCR came from a newborn girl in good health. The specimen was cord blood. CDR3 amino acids: CSARDSSLGETQFF. The CDR3 DNA reads TGCAGTGCTCGGGACAGTAGCCTAGGGGAGACCCAGTTCTTC.